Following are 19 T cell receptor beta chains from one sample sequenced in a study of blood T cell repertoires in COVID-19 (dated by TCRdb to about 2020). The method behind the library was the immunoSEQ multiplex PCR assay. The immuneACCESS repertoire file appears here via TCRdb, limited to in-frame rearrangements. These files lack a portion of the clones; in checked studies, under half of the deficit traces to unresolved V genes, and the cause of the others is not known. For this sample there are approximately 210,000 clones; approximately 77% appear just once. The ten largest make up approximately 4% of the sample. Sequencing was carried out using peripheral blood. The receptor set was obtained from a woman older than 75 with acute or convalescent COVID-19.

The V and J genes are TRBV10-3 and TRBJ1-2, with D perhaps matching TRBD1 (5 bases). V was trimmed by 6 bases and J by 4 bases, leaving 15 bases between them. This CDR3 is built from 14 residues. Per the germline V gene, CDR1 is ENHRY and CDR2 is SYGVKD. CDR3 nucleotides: TGTGCCATCAGACGGGACTCGGAGGGCTATGGCTACACCTTC. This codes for CAIRRDSEGYGYTF.

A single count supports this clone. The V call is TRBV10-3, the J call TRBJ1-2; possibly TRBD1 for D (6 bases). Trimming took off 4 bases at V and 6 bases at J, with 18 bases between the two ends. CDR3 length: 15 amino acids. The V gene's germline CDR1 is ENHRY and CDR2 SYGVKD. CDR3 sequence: CAISAGRGLYDGYTF. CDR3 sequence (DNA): TGTGCCATCAGTGCGGGCAGGGGTTTGTATGATGGCTACACCTTC.

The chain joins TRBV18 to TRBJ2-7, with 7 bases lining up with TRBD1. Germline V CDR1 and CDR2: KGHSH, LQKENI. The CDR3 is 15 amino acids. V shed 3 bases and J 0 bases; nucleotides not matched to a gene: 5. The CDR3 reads CASSPEQGISYEQYF. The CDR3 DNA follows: TGTGCCAGCTCACCTGAACAGGGGATCTCCTACGAGCAGTACTTC. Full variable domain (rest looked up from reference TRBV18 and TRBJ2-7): NAGVMQNPRHLVRRRGQEARLRCSPMKGHSHVYWYRQLPEEGLKFMVYLQKENIIDESGMPKERFSAEFPKEGPSILRIQQVVRGDSAAYFCASSPEQGISYEQYFGPGTRLTVT.

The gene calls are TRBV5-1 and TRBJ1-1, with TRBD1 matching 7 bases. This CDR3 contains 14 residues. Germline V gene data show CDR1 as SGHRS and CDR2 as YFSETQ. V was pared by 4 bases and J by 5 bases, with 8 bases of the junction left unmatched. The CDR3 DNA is TGCGCCAGCAGCCCGACAGGGCTTGGGACTGAAGCTTTCTTT. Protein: CASSPTGLGTEAFF.

The CDR3 region is CASSPRLRGHTDTQYF. CDR3 nucleotide sequence: TGTGCCAGCTCACCACGCTTAAGAGGGCACACAGATACGCAGTATTTT. The rearrangement uses TRBV18 and TRBJ2-3; D may be TRBD2 (5 bases). This CDR3 region has 16 residues. With 1 base removed from V and 2 bases from J, the gap between germline ends came to 13 bases. Germline-derived CDR1 and CDR2 are KGHSH and LQKENI.

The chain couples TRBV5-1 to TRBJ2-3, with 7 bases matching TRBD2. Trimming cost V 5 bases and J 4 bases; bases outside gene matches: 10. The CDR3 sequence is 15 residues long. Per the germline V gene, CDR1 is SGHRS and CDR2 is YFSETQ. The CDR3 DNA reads TGCGCCAGCAGGAGAGCCAGCGGGGTTTCAGATACGCAGTATTTT. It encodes CASRRASGVSDTQYF.

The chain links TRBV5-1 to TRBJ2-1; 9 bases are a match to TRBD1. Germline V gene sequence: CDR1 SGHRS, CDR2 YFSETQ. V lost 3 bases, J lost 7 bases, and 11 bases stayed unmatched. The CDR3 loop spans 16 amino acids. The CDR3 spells CASSWGGTGYMNEQFF. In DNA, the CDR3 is TGCGCCAGCAGCTGGGGCGGGACAGGGTACATGAATGAGCAGTTCTTC. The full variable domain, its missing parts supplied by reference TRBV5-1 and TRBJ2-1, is KAGVTQTPRYLIKTRGQQVTLSCSPISGHRSVSWYQQTPGQGLQFLFEYFSETQRNKGNFPGRFSGRQFSNSRSEMNVSTLELGDSALYLCASSWGGTGYMNEQFFGPGTRLTVL.

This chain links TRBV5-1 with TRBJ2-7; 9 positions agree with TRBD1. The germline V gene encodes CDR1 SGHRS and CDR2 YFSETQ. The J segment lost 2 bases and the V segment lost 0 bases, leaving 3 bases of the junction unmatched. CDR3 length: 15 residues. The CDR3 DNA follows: TGCGCCAGCAGCTTGGACGGACAGGGGACCTACGAGCAGTACTTC. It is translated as CASSLDGQGTYEQYF.

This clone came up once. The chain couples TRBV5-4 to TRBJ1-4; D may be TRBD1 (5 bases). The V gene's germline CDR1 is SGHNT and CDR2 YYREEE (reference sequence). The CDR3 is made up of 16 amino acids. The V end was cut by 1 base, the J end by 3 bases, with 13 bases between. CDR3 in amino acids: CASSLQGAGSNEKLFF. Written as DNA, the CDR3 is TGTGCCAGCAGCTTGCAAGGGGCCGGTTCTAATGAAAAACTGTTTTTT.

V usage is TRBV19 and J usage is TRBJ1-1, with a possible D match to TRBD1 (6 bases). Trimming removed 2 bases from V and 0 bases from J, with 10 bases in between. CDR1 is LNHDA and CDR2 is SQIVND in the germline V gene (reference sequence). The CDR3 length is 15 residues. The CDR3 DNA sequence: TGTGCCAGTAGTATAACAGGGATGGTGAACACTGAAGCTTTCTTT. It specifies CASSITGMVNTEAFF.

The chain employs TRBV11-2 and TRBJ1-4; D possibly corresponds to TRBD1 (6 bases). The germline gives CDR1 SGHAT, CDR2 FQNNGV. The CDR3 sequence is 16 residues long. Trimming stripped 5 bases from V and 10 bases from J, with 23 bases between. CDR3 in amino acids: CASSPTAGADLGKLFF. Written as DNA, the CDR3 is TGTGCCAGCAGCCCAACGGCGGGGGCAGATCTTGGAAAACTGTTTTTT.

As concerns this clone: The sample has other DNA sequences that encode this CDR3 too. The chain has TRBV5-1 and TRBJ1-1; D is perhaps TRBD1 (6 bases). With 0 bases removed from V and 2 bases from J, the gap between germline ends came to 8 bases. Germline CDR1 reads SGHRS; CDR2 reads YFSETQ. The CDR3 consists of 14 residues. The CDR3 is CASSLEGQNTEAFF. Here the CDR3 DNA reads TGCGCCAGCAGCTTGGAGGGACAAAACACTGAAGCTTTCTTT.

CDR3 sequence reads: CASSIGQGTGELFF. The CDR3 DNA reads TGTGCCAGTAGTATCGGACAGGGCACCGGGGAGCTGTTTTTT. V gene TRBV19 combines with J gene TRBJ2-2, with TRBD1 identical over 8 bases. Germline trimming cut 3 bases from V and 4 bases from J; bases unmatched to any gene: 1. The CDR3 runs to 14 residues. In germline, CDR1 is LNHDA, CDR2 SQIVND (reference sequence).

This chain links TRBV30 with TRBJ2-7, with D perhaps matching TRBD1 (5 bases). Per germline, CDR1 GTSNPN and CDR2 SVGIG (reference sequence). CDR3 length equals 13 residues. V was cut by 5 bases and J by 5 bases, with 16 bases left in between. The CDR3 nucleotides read TGTGCCTGGGGGAAAGCAGGGATCCACGAGCAGTACTTC. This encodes CAWGKAGIHEQYF. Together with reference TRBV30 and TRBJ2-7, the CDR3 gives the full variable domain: SQTIHQWPATLVQPVGSPLSLECTVEGTSNPNLYWYRQAAGRGLQLLFYSVGIGQISSEVPQNLSASRPQDRQFILSSKKLLLSDSGFYLCAWGKAGIHEQYFGPGTRLTVT.

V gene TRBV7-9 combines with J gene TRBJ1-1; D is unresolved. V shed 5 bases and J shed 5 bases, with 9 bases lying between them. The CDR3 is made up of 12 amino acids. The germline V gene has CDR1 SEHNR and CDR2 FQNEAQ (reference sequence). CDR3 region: CASSVGGTEAFF. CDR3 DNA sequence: TGTGCCAGCAGCGTGGGCGGGACTGAAGCTTTCTTT.

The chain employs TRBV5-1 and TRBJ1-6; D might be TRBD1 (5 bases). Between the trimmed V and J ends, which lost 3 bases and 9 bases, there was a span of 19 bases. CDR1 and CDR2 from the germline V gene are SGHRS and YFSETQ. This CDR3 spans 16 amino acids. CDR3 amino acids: CASSYGGEAGGSPLHF. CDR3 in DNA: TGCGCCAGCAGCTATGGCGGGGAGGCCGGGGGTTCACCCCTCCACTTT.

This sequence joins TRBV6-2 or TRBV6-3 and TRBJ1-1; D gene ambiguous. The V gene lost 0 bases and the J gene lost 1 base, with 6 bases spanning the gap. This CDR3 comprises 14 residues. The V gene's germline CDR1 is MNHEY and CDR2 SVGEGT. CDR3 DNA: TGTGCCAGCAGTTACTCGAGCCCGAACACTGAAGCTTTCTTT. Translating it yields CASSYSSPNTEAFF.

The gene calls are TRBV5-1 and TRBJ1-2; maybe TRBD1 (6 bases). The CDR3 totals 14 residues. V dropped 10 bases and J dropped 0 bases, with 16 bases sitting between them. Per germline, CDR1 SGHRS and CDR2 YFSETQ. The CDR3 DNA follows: TGCGCCGTCAGAGGGACACCATCTAACTATGGCTACACCTTC. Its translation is CAVRGTPSNYGYTF.

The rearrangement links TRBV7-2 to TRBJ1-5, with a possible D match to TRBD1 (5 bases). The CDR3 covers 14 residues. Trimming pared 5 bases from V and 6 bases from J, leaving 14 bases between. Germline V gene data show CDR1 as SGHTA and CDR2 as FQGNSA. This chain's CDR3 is CASSARQGGQPQHF. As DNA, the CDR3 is TGTGCCAGCAGCGCCAGGCAGGGAGGTCAGCCCCAGCATTTT. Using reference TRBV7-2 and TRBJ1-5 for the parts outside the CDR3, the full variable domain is GAGVSQSPSNKVTEKGKDVELRCDPISGHTALYWYRQSLGQGLEFLIYFQGNSAPDKSGLPSDRFSAERTGGSVSTLTIQRTQQEDSAVYLCASSARQGGQPQHFGDGTRLSIL.